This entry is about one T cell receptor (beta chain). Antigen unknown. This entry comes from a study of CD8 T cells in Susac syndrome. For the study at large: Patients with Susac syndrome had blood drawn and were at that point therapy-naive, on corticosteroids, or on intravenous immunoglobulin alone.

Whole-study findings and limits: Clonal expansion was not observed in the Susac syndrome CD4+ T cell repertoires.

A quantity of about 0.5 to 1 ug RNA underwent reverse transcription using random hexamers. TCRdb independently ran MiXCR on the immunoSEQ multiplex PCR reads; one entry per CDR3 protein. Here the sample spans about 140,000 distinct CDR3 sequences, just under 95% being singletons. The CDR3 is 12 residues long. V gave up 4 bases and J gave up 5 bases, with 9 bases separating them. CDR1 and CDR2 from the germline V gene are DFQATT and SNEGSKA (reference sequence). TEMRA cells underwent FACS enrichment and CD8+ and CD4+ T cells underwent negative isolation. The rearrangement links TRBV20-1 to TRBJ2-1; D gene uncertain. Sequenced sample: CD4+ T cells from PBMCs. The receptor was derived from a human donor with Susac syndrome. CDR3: CSANSYNNEQFF. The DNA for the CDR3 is TGCAGTGCTAATTCGTACAACAATGAGCAGTTCTTC.